This record concerns one T cell receptor (beta chain) sequence. The antigen remains undetermined. The time point was: sample taken at primary tumor resection. The 60 to 90 donors had untreated early-stage non-small cell lung cancer. TCRs were sequenced from unsorted whole RNA of tumor, nontumor lung or PBMC. CDR1 LGHNA and CDR2 YSLEER come from the germline V gene. The length of the CDR3 is 16 residues. V lost 4 bases, J lost 0 bases, and 13 bases lay in between. The data derive from a study of spatial heterogeneity in lung cancer. Background on the study: More than 9.5 raw reads, on average, carried each unique TCR and UMI combination.

Points from the study as a whole: The study found that ubiquitous and regional expanded TCR counts tracked ubiquitous and regional nonsynonymous mutations, respectively. Mutation tallies in tumors tracked expanded intratumoral alpha and beta TCR counts.

MiXCR, run by TCRdb on the 5' RACE reads, gives a single entry per CDR3 protein. The sample records 20,000 to 30,000 distinct CDR3 sequences, 8.8% being singletons. Sequenced here: lung tumor tissue, sampled at surgery. The chain recombines TRBV4-3 with TRBJ2-1; weak D call: TRBD2 (5 bases). This receptor was taken from a male donor with early-stage non-small cell lung cancer. For the CDR3, the DNA is TGCGCCAGCAGCCCATACTTCGGGAACTCCTACAATGAGCAGTTCTTC. This encodes CASSPYFGNSYNEQFF.